One TCR beta chain is described in this entry. Its recognized antigen is unknown. No qualities accompany the bases; no much larger clone lies one base away. Repertoires were sampled repeatedly over the course of chemoradiotherapy, so clonal expansion could be followed in the tumor microenvironment. The data derive from a study of chemoradiotherapy in HPV16-positive cancers (dated by TCRdb to between 2021 and 2024). Some background on the complete study: Using functional T-cell assays on cells from two HPV16-positive patients, the researchers defined candidate HPV-specific T-cell clones and common TCR motifs. Whether T-cell immunity against the HPV oncoproteins E6 and E7 changes during chemoradiotherapy and whether survival is affected by this immunity were examined in the study. The candidate HPV-specific TCRs and motifs were subsequently tracked in TCR repertoires obtained from some 80 patients with HPV-related cancers. Overall results and qualifications from the work: In HPV16-positive patients, expansion of HPV-responsive T cells during chemoradiotherapy was associated with improved recurrence-free survival. Expansion of candidate HPV-specific clones and E7-related TCR motifs was observed in the tumor microenvironment during treatment, whereas no such expansion was observed for non-HPV-specific T cells. The functional definition of HPV-specific T cells was derived from only two HPV16-positive patients, and the survival association was reported for HPV16-positive patients.

Libraries were made using the immunoSEQ multiplex PCR assay. Not all clones reach the TCRdb copy of this immuneACCESS table, which keeps in-frame sequences only. Checked studies attribute under half of the gap to unresolved V genes and leave the rest unexplained. This sample holds around 23,000 clones; roughly 89% were observed only once. Together, the top ten hold just under 6% of the sample. The CDR3, from cysteine to phenylalanine, totals 14 residues. Of all the DNA, just the CDR3 is kept, 42 bases in frame from base 1. CDR1 and CDR2, per the germline V gene, are MNHNS and SASEGT. V lost 11 bases and J lost 3 bases, and the count of bases not matched to a germline gene is 10.

This receptor chain uses TRBV6-1 and TRBJ2-7, with 10 junctional bases fitting TRBD1. The TCR originated in a human donor with HPV-associated anogenital cancer. The sample was blood, taken from a patient who underwent chemoradiotherapy. The CDR3 loop reads CAGSYRDRGYEQYF. At the DNA level, the sequence is TGTGCCGGCTCCTACCGGGACAGGGGCTACGAGCAGTACTTC.